This is a list of T cell receptor beta chains from one sample in a study of T cells in pancreatic ductal adenocarcinoma. TCRdb keeps only in-frame clones here, not all; method: immunoSEQ multiplex PCR. This table holds around 94,000 clones, about 96% found once. Sample: PBMCs. The receptor source for this set is a human donor with pancreatic ductal adenocarcinoma. Each CDR3 is given with its conserved first and last residue. The order of the fields is clone size, J gene, D gene, V gene, CDR3 DNA, CDR3 protein. A D gene is named only where the DNA matches it firmly. The size entry is marked missing in some rows and otherwise reads once, few, many or a size class.

NA,TRBJ1-1,NA,TRBV13,TGTGCCAGCAGCCCGCGGTCATATGAAGCTTTCTTT,CASSPRSYEAFF
NA,TRBJ2-3,TRBD1,TRBV11-3,TGTGCCAGCAGCCCAGGTGTCCGGGACAGCGCCACAGATACGCAGTATTTT,CASSPGVRDSATDTQYF
NA,TRBJ1-2,NA,TRBV19,TGTGCCAGTAGTATAGGGGGGCAGAGTTATGGCTACACCTTC,CASSIGGQSYGYTF
NA,TRBJ2-2,NA,TRBV9,TGTGCCAGCAGCGTAGTAATGGGGGCAACCGGGGAGCTGTTTTTT,CASSVVMGATGELFF
NA,TRBJ2-1,TRBD2,TRBV11-3,TGTGCCAGCAGCCCTTCGGGACTAGCGCCCGGCAATGAGCAGTTCTTC,CASSPSGLAPGNEQFF
NA,TRBJ1-5,NA,TRBV6-9,TGTGCCGGAGGACAGACGAATCAGCCCCAGCATTTT,CAGGQTNQPQHF
NA,TRBJ1-2,NA,TRBV29-1,TGCAGCACTTCAATCCTGGACTATGGCTACACCTTC,CSTSILDYGYTF
NA,TRBJ1-2,TRBD1,TRBV28,TGTGCCACCCGACAGGGCCCCTATGGCTACACCTTC,CATRQGPYGYTF
NA,TRBJ2-3,NA,TRBV2,TGTGCCAGCAACCCCCAGGGTATGGAGACAGATACGCAGTATTTT,CASNPQGMETDTQYF
NA,TRBJ2-2,NA,TRBV9,TGTGCCAGCAGCGTAGCAGCTAGTTCGGTCACCGGGGAGCTGTTTTTT,CASSVAASSVTGELFF
once,TRBJ2-1,TRBD2,TRBV11-3,TGTGCCAGCAGCTTAACTAGCGCCACTCTGAATGAGCAGTTCTTC,CASSLTSATLNEQFF